This TCR beta chain was retrieved from a study of blood T cells in healthy people across ages. CDR1 is SGHKS, CDR2 YYEKEE, per germline (reference sequence). V gave up 0 bases and J gave up 8 bases, with 6 bases separating them. The CDR3 length is 12 residues. Combining a sample-barcoded 5' primer with a J-beta primer mix, a second PCR ran for about 6 to 11 cycles. TCRdb ran MiXCR on the 5' RACE reads and lists one entry per CDR3 protein. The data hold over 1,200,000 distinct CDR3 sequences, with 59% observed a single time. Notes on the study in general: When set beside aged donors, long-lived donors presented more naive CD4+ cells and higher diversity.

With respect to this clonotype: Its antigen is undetermined.

This TCR derives from a man between 18 and 35 years old in good health. This sequence joins TRBV5-5 and TRBJ2-1; D uncertain. Sequenced sample: blood. The CDR3 DNA reads TGTGCCAGCAGCTTGGTTGCCTATGAGCAGTTCTTC. This sequence encodes CASSLVAYEQFF.